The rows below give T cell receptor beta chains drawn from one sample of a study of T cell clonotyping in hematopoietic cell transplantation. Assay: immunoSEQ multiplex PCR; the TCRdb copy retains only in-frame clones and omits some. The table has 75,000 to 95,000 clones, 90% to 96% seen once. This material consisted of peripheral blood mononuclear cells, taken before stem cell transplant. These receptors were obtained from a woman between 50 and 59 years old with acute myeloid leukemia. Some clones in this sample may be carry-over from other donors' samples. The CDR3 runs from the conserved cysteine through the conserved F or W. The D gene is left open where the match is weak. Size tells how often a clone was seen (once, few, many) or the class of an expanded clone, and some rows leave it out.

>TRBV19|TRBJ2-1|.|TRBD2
TGTGCCAGTAGCATTTATACTAGCGGTAACAATGAGCAGTTCTTC
CASSIYTSGNNEQFF
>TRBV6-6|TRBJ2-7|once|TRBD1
TGTGCCAGCGAGGGCCAGGGGGCAGTCCACGAGCAGTACTTC
CASEGQGAVHEQYF
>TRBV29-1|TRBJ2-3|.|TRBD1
TGCAGCGTTTGGACAGGGGCAGCCGGTACGCAGTATTTT
CSVWTGAAGTQYF
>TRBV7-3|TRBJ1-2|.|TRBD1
TGTGCCAGCAGCCCGGACAGGGACTATGGCTACACCTTC
CASSPDRDYGYTF
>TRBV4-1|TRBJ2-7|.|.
TGCGCCAGCAGCCAAGAAGAGGGGAACTACGAGCAGTACTTC
CASSQEEGNYEQYF
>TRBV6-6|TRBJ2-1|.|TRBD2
TGTGCCAGCAGTGGCACCGGGACTAGTCAGTTCTTC
CASSGTGTSQFF
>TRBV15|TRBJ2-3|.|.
TGTGCCACCAGCAGAGATCGAGGGGTAGATACGCAGTATTTT
CATSRDRGVDTQYF
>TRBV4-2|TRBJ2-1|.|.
TGTGCCAGCAGCCAAGATACCAGTCTCGAGCAGTTCTTC
CASSQDTSLEQFF
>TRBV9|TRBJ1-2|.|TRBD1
TGTGCCAGCAGCCCCCATGGGGACAGGCCTACTTATGGCTACACCTTC
CASSPHGDRPTYGYTF
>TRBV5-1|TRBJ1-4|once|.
TGCGCCAGCAGCAAGGACAGTTCTAATGAAAAACTGTTTTTT
CASSKDSSNEKLFF
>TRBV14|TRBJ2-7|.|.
TGTGCCAGCAGCCAAAGTGTAGGCCAGGATCACGAGCAGTACTTC
CASSQSVGQDHEQYF
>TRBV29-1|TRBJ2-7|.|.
TGCAGCGTTGTGGGGGCTCTCTCCTACGAGCAGTACTTC
CSVVGALSYEQYF
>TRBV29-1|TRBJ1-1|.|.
TGCAGCGTTGGCCGGGGGAACACTGAAGCTTTCTTT
CSVGRGNTEAFF
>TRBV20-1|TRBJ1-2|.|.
TGCAGTGCGTCGGTTTTGGGCTACACCTTC
CSASVLGYTF
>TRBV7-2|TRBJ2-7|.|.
TGTGCCAGCAGCTTGAAGCAAACCTACGAGCAGTACTTC
CASSLKQTYEQYF
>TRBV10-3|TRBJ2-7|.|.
TGTGCCATTGGCGGTGCCCTCGGGCACGAGCAGTACTTC
CAIGGALGHEQYF
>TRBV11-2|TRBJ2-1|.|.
TGTGCCAGCAGCTTAGACCTCTACAATGAGCAGTTCTTC
CASSLDLYNEQFF
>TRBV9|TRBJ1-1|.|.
TGTGCCAGCAGCGGACTACTAAACACTGAAGCTTTCTTT
CASSGLLNTEAFF
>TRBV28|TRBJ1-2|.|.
TGTGCCAGCAGTTTACGGGGCCTCTATGGCTACACCTTC
CASSLRGLYGYTF
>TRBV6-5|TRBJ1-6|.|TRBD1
TGTGCCAGCAGTCCAAAGGGGACAGGGGGCTCACCCCTCCACTTT
CASSPKGTGGSPLHF
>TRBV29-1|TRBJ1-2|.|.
TGCAGCGTTGGGAGGGACCCTAACTATGGCTACACCTTC
CSVGRDPNYGYTF
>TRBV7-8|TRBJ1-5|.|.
TGTGCCAGCAGTCGTACTACTAGGGAGCCCCAGCATTTT
CASSRTTREPQHF
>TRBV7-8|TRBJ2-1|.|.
TGTGCCAGCAGCTTAATCCCTAGGCTTTACAATGAGCAGTTCTTC
CASSLIPRLYNEQFF
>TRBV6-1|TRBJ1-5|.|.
TGTGCCAGCAGTGAAGGGTTATCTCGCGGAAGCAATCAGCCCCAGCATTTT
CASSEGLSRGSNQPQHF
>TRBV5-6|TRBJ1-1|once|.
TGTGCCAGCACCCCTGGGACCCTGAACACTGAAGCTTTCTTT
CASTPGTLNTEAFF
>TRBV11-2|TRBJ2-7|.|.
TGTGCCAGCAGCCCTAGCGCAGCGAGTGGCGAGCAGTACTTC
CASSPSAASGEQYF
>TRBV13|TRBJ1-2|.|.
TGTGCCAGCAGCTCCGTAGGGGGATCCCTCTATGGCTACACCTTC
CASSSVGGSLYGYTF
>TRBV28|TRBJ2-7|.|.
TGTGCCAGCAGTTTATGGCTAAACGCTTACGAGCAGTACTTC
CASSLWLNAYEQYF
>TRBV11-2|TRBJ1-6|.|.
TGTGCCGCAGAAGGGTCCGGTTCGACCCTCCACTTT
CAAEGSGSTLHF
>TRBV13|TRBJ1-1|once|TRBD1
TGTGCCAGCAGCGCAAACAGGGGTACCCAGAACACTGAAGCTTTCTTT
CASSANRGTQNTEAFF
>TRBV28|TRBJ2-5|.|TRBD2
TGTGCCAGCGTACCGCGGGAGGTGGAGACCCAGTACTTC
CASVPREVETQYF
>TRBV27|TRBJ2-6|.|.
TGTGCCAGCAGCCTAAGGAGTACGAACTCTGGGGCCAACGTCCTGACTTTC
CASSLRSTNSGANVLTF
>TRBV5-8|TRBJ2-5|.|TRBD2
TGTGCCAGCAGCGGCGCCGGCGGGGGGCAGACCCAGTACTTC
CASSGAGGGQTQYF
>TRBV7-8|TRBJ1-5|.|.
TGTGCCAGCAGCCTCAAGACCTTTAGCAATCAGCCCCAGCATTTT
CASSLKTFSNQPQHF
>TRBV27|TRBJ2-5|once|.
TGTGCCACCGCTAGGGATTCGGTCCCGGAGACCCAGTACTTC
CATARDSVPETQYF
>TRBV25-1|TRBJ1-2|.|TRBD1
TGTGCCAGCAGTGGAACCGGGACAGGGGGTCGTGGCTACACCTTC
CASSGTGTGGRGYTF
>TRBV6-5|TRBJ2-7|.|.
TGTGCCAGCAGTTATCAGGCGGGCTACGAGCAGTACTTC
CASSYQAGYEQYF
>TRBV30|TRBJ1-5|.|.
TGTGCCTGGAGTGATGACAGCAATCAGCCCCAGCATTTT
CAWSDDSNQPQHF
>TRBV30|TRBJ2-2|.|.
TGTGCCTGGAGTCATAGGGTTTCCGGGGAGCTGTTTTTT
CAWSHRVSGELFF
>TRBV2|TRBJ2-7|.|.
TGTGCCAGCAGTGAAGGTGGGGGCGGCTACGAGCAGTACTTC
CASSEGGGGYEQYF
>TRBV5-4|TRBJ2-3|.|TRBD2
TGTGCCAGCAGCCAGGGACTAGCGGGGGGTACAGATACGCAGTATTTT
CASSQGLAGGTDTQYF
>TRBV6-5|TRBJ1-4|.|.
TGTGCCAGCGAAAGGACTGATAATGAAAAACTGTTTTTT
CASERTDNEKLFF
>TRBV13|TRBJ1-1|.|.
TGTGCCAGCAGCTGGAGAAGGAACACTGAAGCTTTCTTT
CASSWRRNTEAFF
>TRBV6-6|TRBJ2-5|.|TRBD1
TGTGCCAGCAGCAACACCAGGGGGCGAGAGACCCAGTACTTC
CASSNTRGRETQYF
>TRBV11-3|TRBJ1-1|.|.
TGTGCCAGCAGCTTAGAGGGTGGACGGGGGGCTGAAGCTTTCTTT
CASSLEGGRGAEAFF
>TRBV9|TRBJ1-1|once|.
TGTGCCAGCAGCGCAATGGGACAAACGGAGACTGAAGCTTTCTTT
CASSAMGQTETEAFF
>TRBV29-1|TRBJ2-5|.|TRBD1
TGCAGCGTTGAAAGGCGGGGACAGGCCAGGGAGACCCAGTACTTC
CSVERRGQARETQYF
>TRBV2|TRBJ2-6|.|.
TGTGCCAGCATAGGGTTCAGGGGCTCTGGGGCCAACGTCCTGACTTTC
CASIGFRGSGANVLTF
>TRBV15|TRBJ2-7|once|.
TGTGCCACCACACTCGACACCTCCTACGAGCAGTACTTC
CATTLDTSYEQYF